The 16 T cell receptor beta chains below come from one sample, sequenced in a study of blood T cell repertoires in COVID-19. The method was immunoSEQ multiplex PCR; TCRdb's version includes in-frame clones alone and lacks a portion of them. The profile shows fewer than 300,000 clones, about four fifths of them singletons. Sequencing input: PBMCs or T cells enriched from blood (not recorded which). The receptors originated from a man in his forties who had been exposed to COVID-19.

This chain uses TRBV2 with TRBJ1-2; 8 nucleotides agree with TRBD1. This CDR3 region has 14 residues. Losses at the gene ends were 8 bases for V and 1 base for J; bases not matched to a gene: 6. Germline lookup yields CDR1 SNHLY and CDR2 FYNNEI. The CDR3 spells CASSGTGVNYGYTF. The DNA of the CDR3 is TGTGCCAGCTCTGGGACAGGAGTTAACTATGGCTACACCTTC.

This chain links TRBV3-1 (or the pseudogene TRBV3-2) with TRBJ1-2; no reliable D call. This CDR3 has 14 residues. The germline V gene encodes CDR1 LGHDT and CDR2 YNNKEL (reference sequence). The V end was cut by 0 bases, the J end by 3 bases, with 8 bases between. The CDR3 DNA is TGTGCCAGCAGCCAAGATTTGCGAGACTATGGCTACACCTTC. Amino acids: CASSQDLRDYGYTF.

The chain recombines TRBV5-1 with TRBJ2-7; 9 positions agree with TRBD1. Germline CDR1 and CDR2: SGHRS and YFSETQ. This CDR3 has 13 amino acids. V shed 7 bases, J shed 6 bases, and the junction held 8 bases outside the gene matches. The CDR3 protein is CASGDRDGIEQYF. DNA for the CDR3: TGCGCCAGCGGGGACAGGGATGGTATCGAGCAGTACTTC.

This chain joins TRBV7-8 and TRBJ2-1, with 9 bases aligning to TRBD2. This CDR3 has 16 residues. V was pared by 4 bases and J by 7 bases, with 11 bases of the junction left unmatched. The V gene's germline CDR1 is SGHVS and CDR2 FQNEAQ. The CDR3 bases are TGTGCCAGCAGCTCTCTAGCGGGAAGTCACACGAATGAGCAGTTCTTC. This sequence encodes CASSSLAGSHTNEQFF.

In its sample, this clone was seen once. The chain combines TRBV6-5 with TRBJ1-1; D may be TRBD1 (6 bases). This CDR3 spans 14 amino acids. The V and J ends lost 6 bases and 1 base respectively, with 12 bases between them. Germline lookup yields CDR1 MNHEY and CDR2 SVGAGI. The CDR3 here is CASSLPTGNTEAFF. CDR3 DNA: TGTGCCAGCAGCCTCCCGACAGGGAACACTGAAGCTTTCTTT.

CDR3 loop: CASSTTSVGNEQFF. CDR3 nucleotides: TGTGCCAGCAGCACCACGAGCGTGGGTAATGAGCAGTTCTTC. V is TRBV5-6 and J is TRBJ2-1; no clear D gene. The CDR3 contains 14 residues. The ends were cut back, 4 bases at V and 7 bases at J, with 15 bases in the middle. CDR1 and CDR2 from the germline V gene are SGHDT and YYEEEE.

The J gene is TRBJ1-1, the V gene TRBV2, with 10 bases lining up with TRBD1. CDR1 is SNHLY and CDR2 is FYNNEI in the germline V gene. V dropped 10 bases and J dropped 8; count of bases not matched to a gene: 13. There are 14 residues in the CDR3. The CDR3 sequence: CATTPGTGDLEAFF. CDR3 nucleotides: TGTGCCACCACTCCCGGGACAGGGGATTTGGAAGCTTTCTTT. The full variable domain, completed using reference TRBV2 and TRBJ1-1, is EPEVTQTPSHQVTQMGQEVILRCVPISNHLYFYWYRQILGQKVEFLVSFYNNEISEKSEIFDDQFSVERPDGSNFTLKIRSTKLEDSAMYFCATTPGTGDLEAFFGQGTRLTVV.

The V gene is TRBV24-1, the J gene TRBJ1-2; D gene ambiguous. This CDR3 spans 14 amino acids. The germline V gene has CDR1 KGHDR and CDR2 SFDVKD. Trimming took off 0 bases at V and 4 bases at J, with 8 bases between the two ends. The CDR3 here is CATSDLGLIYGYTF. The CDR3 coding sequence is TGTGCCACCAGTGATTTGGGACTGATCTATGGCTACACCTTC.

The genes are TRBV19 and TRBJ2-3, with 7 bases lining up with TRBD2. Unmatched junction bases numbered 10, after V lost 4 bases and J lost 0 bases. CDR1 and CDR2 (germline): LNHDA, SQIVND (reference sequence). The CDR3 is 17 residues long. CDR3 sequence (DNA): TGTGCCAGTAGTAATGCCCGGAGCGGGACTAGCACAGATACGCAGTATTTT. Translation gives CASSNARSGTSTDTQYF.

Comments on this clone: This specimen includes other DNA sequences encoding the same CDR3. In nucleotides, the CDR3 is TGTGCCAGCAGCCTCCTCTACGAGCAGTACTTC. Translation: CASSLLYEQYF. V gene TRBV3-1 (or the pseudogene TRBV3-2) combines with J gene TRBJ2-7; D is unresolved. The V gene's germline CDR1 is LGHDT and CDR2 YNNKEL (reference sequence). The CDR3 sequence is 11 residues long. The germline V and J ends were trimmed by 4 bases and 3 bases, with 4 bases remaining between them.

This clone was counted once. This chain links TRBV18 with TRBJ1-3; no firm D call. Per germline, CDR1 KGHSH and CDR2 LQKENI. The CDR3 covers 14 residues. The ends were cut back, 6 bases at V and 0 bases at J, with 9 bases in the middle. The CDR3 is CASSPGNSGNTIYF. As DNA, the CDR3 is TGTGCCAGCTCCCCGGGGAACTCTGGAAACACCATATATTTT.

This chain links TRBV7-9 with TRBJ2-1; 11 bases line up with TRBD2. Trimming at V came to 5 bases and at J to 7 bases, leaving 7 bases not matched to a gene. CDR1 is SEHNR and CDR2 is FQNEAQ in the germline V gene (reference sequence). The CDR3 has 15 amino acids. The CDR3 loop is CASSLGTSGGNEQFF. CDR3 in DNA: TGTGCCAGCAGCCTAGGGACTAGCGGCGGAAATGAGCAGTTCTTC.

J is TRBJ1-2 and V is TRBV2; 8 bases align to TRBD1. Germline CDR1 is SNHLY and CDR2 is FYNNEI. The CDR3 is made up of 14 amino acids. V was clipped by 8 bases and J by 5 bases; unmatched bases: 10. The CDR3 loop is CASSQDRDGYGYTF. Written as DNA, the CDR3 is TGTGCCAGCTCTCAGGACAGGGACGGGTATGGCTACACCTTC.

The gene calls are TRBV6-5 and TRBJ2-3; maybe TRBD2 (5 bases). Germline CDR1 MNHEY, CDR2 SVGAGI. The CDR3 extends over 12 amino acids. Trimming removed 9 bases from V and 2 bases from J, with 9 bases in between. The CDR3 bases are TGTGCCAGAATACGGGACACAGATACGCAGTATTTT. Amino acid sequence: CARIRDTDTQYF.

This clone has more than one count but fewer than ten. The V gene is TRBV14, the J gene TRBJ2-7, with 11 bases fitting TRBD2. This CDR3 region has 16 residues. Germline V gene data show CDR1 as SGHDN and CDR2 as FVKESK. After removal of 2 bases from V and 3 bases from J, the junction contained 6 bases not matched to a gene. The CDR3 coding sequence is TGTGCCAGCAGCCAAACCGGGACTAGCGGCTTCTACGAGCAGTACTTC. It yields the protein CASSQTGTSGFYEQYF.

The gene calls are TRBV3-1 (or the pseudogene TRBV3-2) and TRBJ2-5; TRBD2 matches 7 bases. V was clipped by 8 bases and J by 2 bases; unmatched bases: 14. Germline V gene data show CDR1 as LGHDT and CDR2 as YNNKEL (reference sequence). The CDR3 contains 16 residues. The CDR3 sequence: CASGSKLAAPQETQYF. The CDR3 DNA is TGTGCCAGCGGGTCTAAGCTAGCGGCCCCTCAAGAGACCCAGTACTTC.